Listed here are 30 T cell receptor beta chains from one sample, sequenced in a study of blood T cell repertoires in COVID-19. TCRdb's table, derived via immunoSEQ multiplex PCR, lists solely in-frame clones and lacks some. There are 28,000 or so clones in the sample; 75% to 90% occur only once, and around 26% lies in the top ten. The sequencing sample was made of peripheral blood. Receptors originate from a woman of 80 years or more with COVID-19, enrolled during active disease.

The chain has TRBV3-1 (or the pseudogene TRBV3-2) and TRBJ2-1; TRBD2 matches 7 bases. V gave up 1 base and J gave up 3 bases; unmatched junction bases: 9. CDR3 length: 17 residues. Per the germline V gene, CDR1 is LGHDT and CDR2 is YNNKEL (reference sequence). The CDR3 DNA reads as TGTGCCAGCAGCCAAGGAGGAAGCGGGACTAACTACAATGAGCAGTTCTTC. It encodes CASSQGGSGTNYNEQFF.

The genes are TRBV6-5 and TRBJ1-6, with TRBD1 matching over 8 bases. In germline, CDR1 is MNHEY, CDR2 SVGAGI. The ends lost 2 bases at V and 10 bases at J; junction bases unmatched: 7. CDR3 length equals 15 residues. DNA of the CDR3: TGTGCCAGCAGTTACGCCCGACAGGGGAGATCACCCCTCCACTTT. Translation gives CASSYARQGRSPLHF.

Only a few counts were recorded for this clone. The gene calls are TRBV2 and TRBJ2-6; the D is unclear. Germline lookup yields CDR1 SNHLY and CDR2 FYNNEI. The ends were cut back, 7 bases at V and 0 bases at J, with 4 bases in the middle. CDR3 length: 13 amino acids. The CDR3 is CASIVSGANVLTF. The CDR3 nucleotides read TGTGCCAGCATAGTCTCTGGGGCCAACGTCCTGACTTTC. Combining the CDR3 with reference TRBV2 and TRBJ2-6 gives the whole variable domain EPEVTQTPSHQVTQMGQEVILRCVPISNHLYFYWYRQILGQKVEFLVSFYNNEISEKSEIFDDQFSVERPDGSNFTLKIRSTKLEDSAMYFCASIVSGANVLTFGAGSRLTVL.

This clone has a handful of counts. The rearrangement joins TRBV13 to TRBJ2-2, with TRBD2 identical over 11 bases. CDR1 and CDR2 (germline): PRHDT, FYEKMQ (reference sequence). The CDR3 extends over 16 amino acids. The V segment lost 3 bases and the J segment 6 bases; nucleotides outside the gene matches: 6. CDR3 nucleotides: TGTGCCAGCAGCTTTGGCACTAGCGGGGGTTCCGGGGAGCTGTTTTTT. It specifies CASSFGTSGGSGELFF.

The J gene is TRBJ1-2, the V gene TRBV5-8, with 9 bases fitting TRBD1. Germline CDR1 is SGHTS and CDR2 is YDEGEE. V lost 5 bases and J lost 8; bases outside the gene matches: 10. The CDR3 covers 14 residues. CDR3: CASRRGQGIAGYTF. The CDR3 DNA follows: TGTGCCAGCAGACGCGGACAGGGGATTGCGGGCTACACCTTC.

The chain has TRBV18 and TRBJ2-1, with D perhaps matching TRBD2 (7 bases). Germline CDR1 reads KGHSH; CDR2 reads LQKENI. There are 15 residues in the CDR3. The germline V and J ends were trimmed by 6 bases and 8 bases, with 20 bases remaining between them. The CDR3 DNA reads TGTGCCAGCTCCCGATGGGGGGGGCTTATCGATGAGCAGTTCTTC. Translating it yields CASSRWGGLIDEQFF. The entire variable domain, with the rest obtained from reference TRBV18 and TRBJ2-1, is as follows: NAGVMQNPRHLVRRRGQEARLRCSPMKGHSHVYWYRQLPEEGLKFMVYLQKENIIDESGMPKERFSAEFPKEGPSILRIQQVVRGDSAAYFCASSRWGGLIDEQFFGPGTRLTVL.

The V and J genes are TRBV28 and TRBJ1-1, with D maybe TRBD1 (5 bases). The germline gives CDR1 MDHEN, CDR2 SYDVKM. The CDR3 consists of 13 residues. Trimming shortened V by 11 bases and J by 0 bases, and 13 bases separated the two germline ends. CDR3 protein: CALRRDLNTEAFF. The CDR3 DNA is TGTGCCCTTAGGCGGGACTTGAACACTGAAGCTTTCTTT.

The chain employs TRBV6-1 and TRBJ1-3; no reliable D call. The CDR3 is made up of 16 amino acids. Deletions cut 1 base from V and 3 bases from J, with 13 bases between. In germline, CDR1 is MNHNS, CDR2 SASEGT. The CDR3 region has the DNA TGTGCCAGCAGTGAAGGCTTGGGAGTTGGTGGAAACACCATATATTTT. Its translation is CASSEGLGVGGNTIYF.

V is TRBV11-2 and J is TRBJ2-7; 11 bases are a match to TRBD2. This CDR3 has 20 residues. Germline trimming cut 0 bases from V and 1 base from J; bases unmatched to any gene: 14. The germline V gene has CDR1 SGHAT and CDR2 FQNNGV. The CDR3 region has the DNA TGTGCCAGCAGCTTAGAGGGCGGGACTAGCGGATTTCTAGGTTCCTACGAGCAGTACTTC. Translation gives CASSLEGGTSGFLGSYEQYF.

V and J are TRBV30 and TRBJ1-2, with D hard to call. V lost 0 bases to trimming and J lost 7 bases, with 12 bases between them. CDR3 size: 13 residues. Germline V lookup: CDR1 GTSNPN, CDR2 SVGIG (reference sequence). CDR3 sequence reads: CAWSVSGYSGYTF. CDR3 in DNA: TGTGCCTGGAGTGTATCGGGGTACTCTGGCTACACCTTC.

The CDR3: CATSRDSGRRMNTEAFF. Here the CDR3 DNA reads TGTGCCACCAGCAGAGATTCCGGGAGGAGAATGAACACTGAAGCTTTCTTT. The gene calls are TRBV15 and TRBJ1-1; no clear D. Deletions cut 0 bases from V and 0 bases from J, with 14 bases between. This CDR3 spans 17 amino acids. The germline V gene encodes CDR1 LNHNV and CDR2 YYDKDF (reference sequence).

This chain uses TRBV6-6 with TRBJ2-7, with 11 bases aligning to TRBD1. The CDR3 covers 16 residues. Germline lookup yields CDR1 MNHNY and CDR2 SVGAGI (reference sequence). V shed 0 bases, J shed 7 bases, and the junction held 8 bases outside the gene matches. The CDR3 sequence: CASSYSSDRGPGEQYF. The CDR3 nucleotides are TGTGCCAGCAGTTACTCCTCGGACAGGGGGCCAGGGGAGCAGTACTTC.

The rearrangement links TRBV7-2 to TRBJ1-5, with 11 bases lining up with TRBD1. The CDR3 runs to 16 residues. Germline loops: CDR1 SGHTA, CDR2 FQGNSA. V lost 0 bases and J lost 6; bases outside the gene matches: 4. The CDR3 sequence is CASSLAPDRGRQPQHF. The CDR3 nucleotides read TGTGCCAGCAGCTTAGCCCCGGACAGGGGGCGTCAGCCCCAGCATTTT.

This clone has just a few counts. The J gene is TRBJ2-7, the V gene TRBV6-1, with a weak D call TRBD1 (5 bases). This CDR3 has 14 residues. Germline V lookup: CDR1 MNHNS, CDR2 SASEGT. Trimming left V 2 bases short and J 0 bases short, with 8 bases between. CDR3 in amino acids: CASSEFGASYEQYF. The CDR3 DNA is TGTGCCAGCAGTGAATTTGGGGCCTCCTACGAGCAGTACTTC.

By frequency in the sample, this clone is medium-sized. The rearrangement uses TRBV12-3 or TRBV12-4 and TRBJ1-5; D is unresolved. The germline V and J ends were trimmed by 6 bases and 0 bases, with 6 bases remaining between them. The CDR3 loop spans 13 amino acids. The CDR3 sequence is CASRGSSNQPQHF. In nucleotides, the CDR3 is TGTGCCAGCAGGGGCAGTAGCAATCAGCCCCAGCATTTT.

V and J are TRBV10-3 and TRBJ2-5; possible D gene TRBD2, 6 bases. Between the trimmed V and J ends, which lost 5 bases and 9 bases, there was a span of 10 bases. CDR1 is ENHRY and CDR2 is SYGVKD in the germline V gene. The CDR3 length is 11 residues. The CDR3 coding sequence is TGTGCCATCAGTTTGGGGGGTTCCCAGTACTTC. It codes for CAISLGGSQYF.

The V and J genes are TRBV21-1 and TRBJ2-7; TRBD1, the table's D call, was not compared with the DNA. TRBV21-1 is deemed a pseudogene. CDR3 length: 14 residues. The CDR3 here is CASSKEVGPYEQYF. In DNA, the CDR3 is TGTGCCAGCAGCAAAGAGGTGGGCCCCTACGAGCAGTACTTC.

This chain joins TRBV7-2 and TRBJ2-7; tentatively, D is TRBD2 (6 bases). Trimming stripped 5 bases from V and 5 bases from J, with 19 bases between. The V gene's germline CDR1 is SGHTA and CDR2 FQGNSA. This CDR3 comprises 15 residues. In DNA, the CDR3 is TGTGCCAGCAGCCCATCCCGCGGGGTCGGCCACGAGCAGTACTTC. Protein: CASSPSRGVGHEQYF.

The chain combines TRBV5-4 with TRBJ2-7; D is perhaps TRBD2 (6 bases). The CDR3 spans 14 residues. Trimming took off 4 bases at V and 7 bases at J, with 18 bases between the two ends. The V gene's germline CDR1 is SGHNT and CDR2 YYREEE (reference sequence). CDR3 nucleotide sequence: TGTGCCAGCAGCCAAACCGGGACGGCGGGGGAGCAGTACTTC. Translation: CASSQTGTAGEQYF.

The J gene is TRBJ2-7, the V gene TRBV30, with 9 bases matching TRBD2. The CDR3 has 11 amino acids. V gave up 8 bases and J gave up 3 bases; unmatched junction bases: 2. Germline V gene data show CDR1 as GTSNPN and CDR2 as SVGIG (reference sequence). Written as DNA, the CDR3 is TGTGCCGGCGGGGGGGACTACGAGCAGTACTTC. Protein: CAGGGDYEQYF.

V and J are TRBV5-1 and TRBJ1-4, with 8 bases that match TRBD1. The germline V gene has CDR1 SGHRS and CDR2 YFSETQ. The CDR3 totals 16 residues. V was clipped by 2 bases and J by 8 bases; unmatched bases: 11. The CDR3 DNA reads TGCGCCAGCAGCTTCCAATCGGGACAGGCTTTCGAAAAACTGTTTTTT. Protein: CASSFQSGQAFEKLFF.

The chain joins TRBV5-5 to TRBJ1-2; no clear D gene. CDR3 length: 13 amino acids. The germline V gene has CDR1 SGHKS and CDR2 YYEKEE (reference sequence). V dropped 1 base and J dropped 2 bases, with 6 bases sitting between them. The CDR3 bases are TGTGCCAGCAGCTTGCAGGTCAACTATGGCTACACCTTC. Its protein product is CASSLQVNYGYTF.

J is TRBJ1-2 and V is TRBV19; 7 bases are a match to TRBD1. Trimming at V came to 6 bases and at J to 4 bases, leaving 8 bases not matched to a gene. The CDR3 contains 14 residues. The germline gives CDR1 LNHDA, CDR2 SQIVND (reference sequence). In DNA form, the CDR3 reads TGTGCCAGTAGGAAAGGACAGGCTCGCTATGGCTACACCTTC. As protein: CASRKGQARYGYTF.

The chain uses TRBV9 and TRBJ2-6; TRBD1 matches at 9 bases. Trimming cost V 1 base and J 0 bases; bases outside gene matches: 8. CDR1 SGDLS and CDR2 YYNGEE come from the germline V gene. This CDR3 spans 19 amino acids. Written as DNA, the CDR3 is TGTGCCAGCAGCGTATACGACAGGGGGAGTAGCTCTGGGGCCAACGTCCTGACTTTC. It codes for CASSVYDRGSSSGANVLTF.

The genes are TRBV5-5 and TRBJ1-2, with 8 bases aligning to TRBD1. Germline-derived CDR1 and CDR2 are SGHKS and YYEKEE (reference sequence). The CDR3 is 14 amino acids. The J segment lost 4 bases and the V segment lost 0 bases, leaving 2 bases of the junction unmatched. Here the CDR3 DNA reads TGTGCCAGCAGCTTGGATGGGACAGGCTATGGCTACACCTTC. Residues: CASSLDGTGYGYTF.

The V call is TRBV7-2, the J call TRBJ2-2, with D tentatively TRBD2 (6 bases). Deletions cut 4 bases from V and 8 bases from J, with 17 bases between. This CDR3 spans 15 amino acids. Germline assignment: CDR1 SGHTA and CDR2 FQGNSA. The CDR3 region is CASSSQPGVGGELFF. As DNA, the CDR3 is TGTGCCAGCAGCTCTCAGCCGGGGGTAGGGGGGGAGCTGTTTTTT.

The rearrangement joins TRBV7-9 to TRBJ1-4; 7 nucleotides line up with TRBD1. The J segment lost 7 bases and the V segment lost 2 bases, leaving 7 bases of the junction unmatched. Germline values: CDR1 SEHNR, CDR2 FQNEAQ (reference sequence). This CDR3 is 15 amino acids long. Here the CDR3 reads CASSLFTGDSEKLFF. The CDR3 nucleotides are TGTGCCAGCAGCTTATTCACAGGGGACTCTGAAAAACTGTTTTTT. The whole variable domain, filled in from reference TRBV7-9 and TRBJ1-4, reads DTGVSQNPRHKITKRGQNVTFRCDPISEHNRLYWYRQTLGQGPEFLTYFQNEAQLEKSRLLSDRFSAERPKGSFSTLEIQRTEQGDSAMYLCASSLFTGDSEKLFFGSGTQLSVL.

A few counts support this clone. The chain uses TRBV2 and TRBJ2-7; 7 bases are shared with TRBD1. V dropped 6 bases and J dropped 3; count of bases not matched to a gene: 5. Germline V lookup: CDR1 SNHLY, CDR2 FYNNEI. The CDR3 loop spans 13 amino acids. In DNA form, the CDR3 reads TGTGCCAGCAGGTGGAACAGGGGCTACGAGCAGTACTTC. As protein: CASRWNRGYEQYF.

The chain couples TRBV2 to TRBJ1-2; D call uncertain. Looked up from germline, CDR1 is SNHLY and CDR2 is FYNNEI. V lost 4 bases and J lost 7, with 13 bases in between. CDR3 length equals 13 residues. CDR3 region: CASSVNSMSGYTF. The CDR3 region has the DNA TGTGCCAGCAGTGTTAACAGTATGTCTGGCTACACCTTC.

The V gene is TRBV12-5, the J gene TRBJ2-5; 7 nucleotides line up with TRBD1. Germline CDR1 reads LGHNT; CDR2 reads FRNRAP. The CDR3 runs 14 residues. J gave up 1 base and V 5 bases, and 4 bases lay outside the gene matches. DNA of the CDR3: TGTGCTAGTGGTGCGTGGGACAGCCAAGAGACCCAGTACTTC. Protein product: CASGAWDSQETQYF.